This T cell receptor beta chain was obtained from a study of blood T cell repertoires in COVID-19. Profiling relied on immunoSEQ multiplex PCR, and the TCRdb table lists in-frame clones only, not all of them. The sample lists about 98,000 clones, about 81% occurring once. The origin of this receptor is a man between 60 and 75 years old with acute or convalescent COVID-19. Sequenced input: peripheral blood.

The CDR3 sequence: CASGQGRDTEAFF. CDR3 in DNA: TGTGCCAGCGGCCAGGGTAGAGACACTGAAGCTTTCTTT. The chain links TRBV5-4 to TRBJ1-1; possible D gene TRBD1, 5 bases. Germline V gene lookup returns CDR1 SGHNT and CDR2 YYREEE (reference sequence). This CDR3 comprises 13 residues. V was shortened by 7 bases and J by 3 bases, with 13 bases between the two germline ends.